The source of this TCR beta chain is a study of CD8+ T cells in alopecia areata. Across the whole study: C3H/HeJ graft donors with spontaneous alopecia, aged roughly 6-13 months, supplied skin that was transplanted onto female C3H/HeJ mice aged roughly 6-11 weeks. Points from the study as a whole: Sequences from scalp samples also cover resident alphabeta T cells of normal skin. Compared with mice, patients displayed less clear TCR sharing, possibly for HLA-related reasons. Lesional scalp, notably in alopecia totalis/universalis, had clonality above that of normal scalp.

Germline CDR1 reads GKSSPN; CDR2 reads SITVG. Trimming took 0 bases from V and 1 from J; bases not matched to a gene: 2. This CDR3 comprises 14 residues. The sorting of pooled cutaneous lymph node cells relied on CD4, CD8alpha, NKG2D, NKG2ACE and other markers. This clone was counted only a few times. Its antigen remains unidentified. Genes here carry mouse names. The sequenced fragment ends 4 residues before the CDR3 boundary, so the rest is inferred from the germline J gene. Additional DNA sequences in this sample encode the identical CDR3. Extracted RNA was reverse transcribed into cDNA, the sequencing template. Sequenced by immunoSEQ multiplex PCR; TCRdb stores in-frame clones only, minus some. Singletons are absent from the sample, which has more than 250,000 clones.

Source material: CD4+ T cells sorted from a lymph node. The chain couples TRBV31 to TRBJ1-1, with 7 bases matching TRBD1. The clonotype comes from a C3H/HeJ mouse with alopecia areata. MHC haplotype of the strain: H2-k. The CDR3 protein is CAWSLRGRNTEVFF. Partial CDR3 DNA: TGTGCCTGGAGTCTGAGGGGGCGGAACACA.